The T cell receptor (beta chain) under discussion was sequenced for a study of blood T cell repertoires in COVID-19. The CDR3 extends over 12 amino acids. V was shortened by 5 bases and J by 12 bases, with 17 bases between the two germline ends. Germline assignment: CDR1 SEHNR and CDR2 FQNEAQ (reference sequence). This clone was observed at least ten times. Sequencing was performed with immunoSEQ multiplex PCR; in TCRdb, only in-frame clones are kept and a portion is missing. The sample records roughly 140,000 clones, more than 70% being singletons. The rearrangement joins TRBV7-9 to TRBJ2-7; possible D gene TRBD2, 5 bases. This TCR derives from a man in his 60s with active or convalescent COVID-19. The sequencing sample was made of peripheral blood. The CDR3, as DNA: TGTGCCAGCAGCGCGTCGGAGGCCCACGCGTACTTC. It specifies CASSASEAHAYF.